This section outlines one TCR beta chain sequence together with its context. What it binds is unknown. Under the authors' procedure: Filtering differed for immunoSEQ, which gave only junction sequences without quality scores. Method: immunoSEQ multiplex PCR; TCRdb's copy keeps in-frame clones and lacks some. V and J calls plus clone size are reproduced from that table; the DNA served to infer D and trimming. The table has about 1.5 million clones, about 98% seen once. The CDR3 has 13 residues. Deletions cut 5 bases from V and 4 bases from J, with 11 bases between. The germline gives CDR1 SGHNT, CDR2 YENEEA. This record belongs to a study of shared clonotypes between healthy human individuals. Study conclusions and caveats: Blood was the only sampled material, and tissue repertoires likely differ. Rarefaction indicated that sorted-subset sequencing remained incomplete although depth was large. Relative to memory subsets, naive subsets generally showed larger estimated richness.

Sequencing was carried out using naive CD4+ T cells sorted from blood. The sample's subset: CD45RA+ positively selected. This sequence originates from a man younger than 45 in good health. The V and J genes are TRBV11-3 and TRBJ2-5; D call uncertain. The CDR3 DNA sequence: TGTGCCAGCAGCCGATTTATGGGAGAGACCCAGTACTTC. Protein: CASSRFMGETQYF.